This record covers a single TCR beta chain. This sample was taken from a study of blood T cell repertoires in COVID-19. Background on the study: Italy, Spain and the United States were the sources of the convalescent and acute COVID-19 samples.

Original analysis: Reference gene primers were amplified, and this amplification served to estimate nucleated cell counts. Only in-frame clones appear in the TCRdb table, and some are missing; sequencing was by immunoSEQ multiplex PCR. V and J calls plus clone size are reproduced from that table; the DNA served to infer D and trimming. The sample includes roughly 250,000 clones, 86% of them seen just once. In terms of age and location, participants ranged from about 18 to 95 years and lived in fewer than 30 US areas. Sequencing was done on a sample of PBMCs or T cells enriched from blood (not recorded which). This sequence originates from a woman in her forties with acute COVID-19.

The CDR3 sequence is CAWTSQLEAFF. In DNA form, the CDR3 reads TGTGCCTGGACTTCACAGTTAGAAGCTTTCTTT. The gene calls are TRBV30 and TRBJ1-1; D uncertain. V was pared by 4 bases and J by 8 bases, with 11 bases between. The CDR3 spans 11 residues. Germline V gene data show CDR1 as GTSNPN and CDR2 as SVGIG (reference sequence).